Given below is one T cell receptor (beta chain) in context. What it binds is not known. This sample stems from a study of PD-1 blockade in classical Hodgkin lymphoma. Sequencing used immunoSEQ multiplex PCR; TCRdb keeps in-frame clones, though not all of them. The sample lists 66,000 or so clones, 71% occurring once. All the patients suffered relapse after autologous stem cell transplantation, and brentuximab vedotin exposure differed. Study results and caveats: Whoever responded completely had baseline diversity much like that seen in newly diagnosed patients. Diversity in CD4+ TCRs, unlike that measured in CD8+ TCRs, had risen significantly by C4D1.

Germline V gene sequence: CDR1 LNHNV, CDR2 YYDKDF (reference sequence). V gave up 5 bases and J gave up 4 bases, with 11 bases separating them. CDR3 length: 13 amino acids. The receptor comes from a human donor with classical Hodgkin lymphoma. This specimen was peripheral blood mononuclear cells (PBMCs), taken before the second cycle of nivolumab. The chain employs TRBV15 and TRBJ1-2, with a possible D match to TRBD1 (5 bases). The CDR3 loop reads CATSAGGAYGYTF. The CDR3, as DNA: TGTGCCACCAGCGCCGGGGGAGCCTATGGCTACACCTTC.